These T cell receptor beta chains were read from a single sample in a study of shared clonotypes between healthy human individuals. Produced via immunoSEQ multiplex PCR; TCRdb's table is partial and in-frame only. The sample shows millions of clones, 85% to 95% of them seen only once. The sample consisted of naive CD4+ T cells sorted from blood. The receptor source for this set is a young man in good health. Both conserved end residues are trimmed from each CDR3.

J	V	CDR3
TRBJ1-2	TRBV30	AMTPNYGYT
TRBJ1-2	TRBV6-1	ASSEAGTGAGYGYT
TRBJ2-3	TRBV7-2	ASSPGLAGRTDTQY
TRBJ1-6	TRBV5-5	ASSRTVDSPLH
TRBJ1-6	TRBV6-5	ASSYSYTGDSPLH
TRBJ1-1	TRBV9	ASSFSPGEGTEAF
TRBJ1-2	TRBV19	ASRGTGVYGYT
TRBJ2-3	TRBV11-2	ASSFRLAGSGTDTQY
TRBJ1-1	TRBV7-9	ASSLLPLDRKNTEAF
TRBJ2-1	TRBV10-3	AISESVGGRGEQF
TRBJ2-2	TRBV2	ASSESPPDRGLANTGELF